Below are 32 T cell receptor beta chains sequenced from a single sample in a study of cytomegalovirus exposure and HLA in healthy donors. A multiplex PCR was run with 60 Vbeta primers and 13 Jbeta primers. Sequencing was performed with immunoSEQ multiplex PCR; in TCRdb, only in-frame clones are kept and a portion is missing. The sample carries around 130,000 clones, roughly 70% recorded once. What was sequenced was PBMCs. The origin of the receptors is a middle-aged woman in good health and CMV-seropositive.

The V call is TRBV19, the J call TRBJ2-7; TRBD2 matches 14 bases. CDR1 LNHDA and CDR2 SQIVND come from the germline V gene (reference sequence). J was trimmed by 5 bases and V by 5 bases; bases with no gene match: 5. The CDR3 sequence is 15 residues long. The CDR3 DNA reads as TGTGCCAGTAGTCCGGGACTAGCGGGAGAGGACGAGCAGTACTTC. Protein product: CASSPGLAGEDEQYF.

The CDR3 DNA reads TGTGCCTGGAGTTCAGGGCAGGGGGACGAAAAACTGTTTTTT. Translation gives CAWSSGQGDEKLFF. The chain links TRBV30 to TRBJ1-4, with TRBD1 matching 7 bases. This CDR3 is built from 14 residues. From germline, CDR1 is GTSNPN and CDR2 SVGIG (reference sequence). The V and J ends lost 2 bases and 8 bases, in that order; junction bases with no gene match: 8.

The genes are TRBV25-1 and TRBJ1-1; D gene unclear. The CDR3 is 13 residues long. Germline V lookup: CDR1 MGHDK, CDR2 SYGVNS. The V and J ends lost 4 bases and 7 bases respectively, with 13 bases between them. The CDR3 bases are TGTGCCAGCAGTGGAATCGGGGATGGTGAAGCTTTCTTT. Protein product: CASSGIGDGEAFF.

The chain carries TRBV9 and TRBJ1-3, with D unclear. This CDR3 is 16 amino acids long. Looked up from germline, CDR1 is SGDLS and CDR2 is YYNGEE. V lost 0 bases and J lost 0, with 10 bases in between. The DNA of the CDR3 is TGTGCCAGCAGCGTAGCGGAAGGAGTCTCTGGAAACACCATATATTTT. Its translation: CASSVAEGVSGNTIYF.

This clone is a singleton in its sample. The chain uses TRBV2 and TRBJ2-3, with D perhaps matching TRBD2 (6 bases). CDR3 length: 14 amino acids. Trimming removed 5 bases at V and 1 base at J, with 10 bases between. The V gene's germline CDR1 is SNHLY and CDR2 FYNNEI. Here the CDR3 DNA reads TGTGCCAGCAGTACAGCGGGTCGCACAGATACGCAGTATTTT. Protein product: CASSTAGRTDTQYF.

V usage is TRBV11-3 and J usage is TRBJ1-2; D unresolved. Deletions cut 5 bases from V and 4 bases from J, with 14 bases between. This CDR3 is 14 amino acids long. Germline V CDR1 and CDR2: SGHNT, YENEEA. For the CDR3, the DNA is TGTGCCAGCAGCAAGACTCCGGGGAGCTATGGCTACACCTTC. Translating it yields CASSKTPGSYGYTF.

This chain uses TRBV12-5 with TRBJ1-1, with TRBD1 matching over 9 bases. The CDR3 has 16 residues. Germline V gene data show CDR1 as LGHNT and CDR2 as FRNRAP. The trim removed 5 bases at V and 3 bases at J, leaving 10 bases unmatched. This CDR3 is CASGLRTGALDTEAFF. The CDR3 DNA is TGTGCTAGTGGTCTCCGGACAGGGGCTTTAGACACTGAAGCTTTCTTT.

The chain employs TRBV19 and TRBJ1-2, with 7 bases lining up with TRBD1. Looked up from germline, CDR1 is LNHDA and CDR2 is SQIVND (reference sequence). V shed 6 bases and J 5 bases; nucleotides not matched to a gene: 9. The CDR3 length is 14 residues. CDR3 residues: CASSLTDRWYGYTF. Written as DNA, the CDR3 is TGTGCCAGTAGCCTCACGGACAGGTGGTATGGCTACACCTTC.

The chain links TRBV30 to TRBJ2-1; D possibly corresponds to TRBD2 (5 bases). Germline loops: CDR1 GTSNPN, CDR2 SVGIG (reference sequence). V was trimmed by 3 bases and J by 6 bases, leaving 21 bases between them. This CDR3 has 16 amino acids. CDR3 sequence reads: CAWSTAVARVGNEQFF. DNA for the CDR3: TGTGCCTGGAGCACAGCGGTGGCCCGGGTGGGCAATGAGCAGTTCTTC.

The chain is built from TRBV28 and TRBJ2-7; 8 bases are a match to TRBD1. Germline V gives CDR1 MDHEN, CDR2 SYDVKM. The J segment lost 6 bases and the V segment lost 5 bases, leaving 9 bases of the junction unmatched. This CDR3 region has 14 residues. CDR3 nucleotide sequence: TGTGCCAGCAGTCCGCGCCAGGGGGCTATCGAGCAGTACTTC. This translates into CASSPRQGAIEQYF.

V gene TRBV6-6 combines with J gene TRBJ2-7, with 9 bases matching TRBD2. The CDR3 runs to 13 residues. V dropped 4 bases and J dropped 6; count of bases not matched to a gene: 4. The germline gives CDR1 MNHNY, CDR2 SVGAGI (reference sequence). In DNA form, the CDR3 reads TGTGCCAGCAGTTTCGGGACTAGCAGCGAGCAGTACTTC. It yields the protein CASSFGTSSEQYF.

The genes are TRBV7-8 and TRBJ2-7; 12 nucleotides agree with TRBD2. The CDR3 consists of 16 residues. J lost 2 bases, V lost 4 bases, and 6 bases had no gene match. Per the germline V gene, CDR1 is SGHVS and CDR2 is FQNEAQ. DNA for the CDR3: TGTGCCAGCAGCTCATATCCTAGCGGGAGGGCCTACGAGCAGTACTTC. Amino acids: CASSSYPSGRAYEQYF.

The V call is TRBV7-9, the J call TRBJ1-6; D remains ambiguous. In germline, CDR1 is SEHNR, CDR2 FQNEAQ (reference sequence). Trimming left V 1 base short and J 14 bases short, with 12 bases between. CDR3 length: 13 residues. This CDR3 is CASSLGRDLALHF. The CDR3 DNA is TGTGCCAGCAGCTTAGGACGCGACTTGGCCCTCCACTTT.

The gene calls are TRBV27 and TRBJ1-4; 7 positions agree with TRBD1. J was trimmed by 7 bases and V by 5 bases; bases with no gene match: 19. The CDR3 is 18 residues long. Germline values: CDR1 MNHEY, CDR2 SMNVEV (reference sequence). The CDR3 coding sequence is TGTGCCAGCAGTAATCGACAGGGATCTCTGTCACGGGGTGAAAAACTGTTTTTT. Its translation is CASSNRQGSLSRGEKLFF.

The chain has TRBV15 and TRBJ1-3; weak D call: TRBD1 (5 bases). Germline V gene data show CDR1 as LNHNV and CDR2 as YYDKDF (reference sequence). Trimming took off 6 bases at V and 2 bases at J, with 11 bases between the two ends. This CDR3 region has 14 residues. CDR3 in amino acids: CATRSGGAGNTIYF. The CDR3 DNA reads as TGTGCCACCAGGTCCGGGGGAGCTGGAAACACCATATATTTT.

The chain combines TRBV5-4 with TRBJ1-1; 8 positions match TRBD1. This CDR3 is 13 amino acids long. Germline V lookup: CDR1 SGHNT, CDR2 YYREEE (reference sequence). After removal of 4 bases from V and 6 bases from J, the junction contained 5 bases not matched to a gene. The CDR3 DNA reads TGTGCCAGCAGCCGGACAGGGATTGCTGAAGCTTTCTTT. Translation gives CASSRTGIAEAFF.

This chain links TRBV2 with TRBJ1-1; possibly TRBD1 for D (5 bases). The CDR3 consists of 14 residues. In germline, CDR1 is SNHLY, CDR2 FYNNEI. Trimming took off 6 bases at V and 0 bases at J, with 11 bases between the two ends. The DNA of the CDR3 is TGTGCCAGCAGCTCACAGGCCATGAACACTGAAGCTTTCTTT. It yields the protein CASSSQAMNTEAFF.

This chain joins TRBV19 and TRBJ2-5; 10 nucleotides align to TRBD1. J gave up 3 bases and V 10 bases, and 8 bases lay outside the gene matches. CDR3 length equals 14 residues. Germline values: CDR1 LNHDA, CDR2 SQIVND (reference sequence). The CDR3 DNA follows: TGTGCCACCACCGCCGGGACAGGGGAAGAGACCCAGTACTTC. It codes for CATTAGTGEETQYF.

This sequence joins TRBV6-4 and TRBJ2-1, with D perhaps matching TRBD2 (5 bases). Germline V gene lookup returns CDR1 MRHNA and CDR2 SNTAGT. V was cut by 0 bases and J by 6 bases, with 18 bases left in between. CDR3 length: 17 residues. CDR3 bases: TGTGCCAGCAGTGACTCAAGTAGGTCGAGCGGAGGCAATGAGCAGTTCTTC. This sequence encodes CASSDSSRSSGGNEQFF.

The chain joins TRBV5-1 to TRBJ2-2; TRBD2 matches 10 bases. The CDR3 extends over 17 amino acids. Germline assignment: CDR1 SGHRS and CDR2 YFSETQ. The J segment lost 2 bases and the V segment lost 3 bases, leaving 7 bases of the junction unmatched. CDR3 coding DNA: TGCGCCAGCAGCTGGACTAGCGGAGAACACAACACCGGGGAGCTGTTTTTT. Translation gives CASSWTSGEHNTGELFF.

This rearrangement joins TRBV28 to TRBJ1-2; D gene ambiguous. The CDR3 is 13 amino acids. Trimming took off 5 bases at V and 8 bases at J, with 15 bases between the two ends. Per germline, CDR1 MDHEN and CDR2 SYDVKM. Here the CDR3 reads CASSPRPGSGYTF. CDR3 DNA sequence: TGTGCCAGCAGTCCGAGGCCTGGGAGCGGCTACACCTTC.

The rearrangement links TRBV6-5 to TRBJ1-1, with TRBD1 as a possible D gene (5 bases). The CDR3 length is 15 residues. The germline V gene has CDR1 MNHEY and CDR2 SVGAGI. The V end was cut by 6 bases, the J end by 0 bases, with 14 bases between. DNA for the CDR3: TGTGCCAGCAGCAGAGCAGGGTTGATGAACACTGAAGCTTTCTTT. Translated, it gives CASSRAGLMNTEAFF.

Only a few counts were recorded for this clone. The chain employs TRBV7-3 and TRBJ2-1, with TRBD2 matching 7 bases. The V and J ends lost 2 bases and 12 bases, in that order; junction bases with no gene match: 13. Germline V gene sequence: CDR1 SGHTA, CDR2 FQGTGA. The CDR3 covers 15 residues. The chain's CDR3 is CASSLWTSEGNGQFF. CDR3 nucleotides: TGTGCCAGCAGCTTATGGACTAGTGAGGGGAACGGGCAGTTCTTC.

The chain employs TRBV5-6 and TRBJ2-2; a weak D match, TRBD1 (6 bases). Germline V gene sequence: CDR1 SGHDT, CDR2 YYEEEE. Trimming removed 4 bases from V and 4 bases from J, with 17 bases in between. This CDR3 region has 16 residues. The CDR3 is CASSLLGAGATGELFF. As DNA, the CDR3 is TGTGCCAGCAGCCTGTTGGGGGCTGGGGCCACCGGGGAGCTGTTTTTT.

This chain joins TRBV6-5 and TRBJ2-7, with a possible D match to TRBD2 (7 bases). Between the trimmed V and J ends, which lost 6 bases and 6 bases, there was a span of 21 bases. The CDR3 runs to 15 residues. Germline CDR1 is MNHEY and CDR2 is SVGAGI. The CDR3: CASSPTLGGRGEQYF. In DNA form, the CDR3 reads TGTGCCAGCAGCCCGACGCTCGGGGGGCGGGGCGAGCAGTACTTC.

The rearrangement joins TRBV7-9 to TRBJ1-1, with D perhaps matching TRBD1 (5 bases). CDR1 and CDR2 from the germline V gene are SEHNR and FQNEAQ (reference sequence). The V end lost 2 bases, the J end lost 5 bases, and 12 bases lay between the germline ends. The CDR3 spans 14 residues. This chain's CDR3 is CASSLLSGATEAFF. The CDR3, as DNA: TGTGCCAGCAGCTTACTGAGTGGGGCTACTGAAGCTTTCTTT.

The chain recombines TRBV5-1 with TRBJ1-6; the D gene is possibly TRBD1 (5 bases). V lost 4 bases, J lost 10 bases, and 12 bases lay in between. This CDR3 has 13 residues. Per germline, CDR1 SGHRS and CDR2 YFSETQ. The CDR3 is CASSAGDSSPLHF. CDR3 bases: TGCGCCAGCAGCGCGGGGGATAGCTCACCCCTCCACTTT.

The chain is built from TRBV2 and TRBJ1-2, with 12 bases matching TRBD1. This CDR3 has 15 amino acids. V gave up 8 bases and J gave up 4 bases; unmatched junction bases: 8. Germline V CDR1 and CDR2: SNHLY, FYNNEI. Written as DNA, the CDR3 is TGTGCCAGCGGTAGGGACAGGGGGCCCGGCTATGGCTACACCTTC. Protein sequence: CASGRDRGPGYGYTF.

In nucleotides, the CDR3 is TGTGCCAGCAGCTCAGAGGTTTCACAAACCTACGAGCAGTACTTC. Protein: CASSSEVSQTYEQYF. The genes are TRBV7-9 and TRBJ2-7; D uncertain. The CDR3 spans 15 residues. Germline CDR1 is SEHNR and CDR2 is FQNEAQ (reference sequence). Trimming removed 4 bases at V and 2 bases at J, with 15 bases between.

CDR3 loop: CASSQEITGQGGGEQYF. The CDR3 DNA reads as TGCGCCAGCAGCCAAGAAATCACGGGACAGGGGGGGGGCGAGCAGTACTTC. The V call is TRBV4-3, the J call TRBJ2-7; 11 bases align to TRBD1. The junction had 10 bases not matched to a gene; V was cut back by 0 bases and J by 6 bases. CDR1 is LGHNA, CDR2 YSLEER, per germline. The CDR3 has 17 residues.

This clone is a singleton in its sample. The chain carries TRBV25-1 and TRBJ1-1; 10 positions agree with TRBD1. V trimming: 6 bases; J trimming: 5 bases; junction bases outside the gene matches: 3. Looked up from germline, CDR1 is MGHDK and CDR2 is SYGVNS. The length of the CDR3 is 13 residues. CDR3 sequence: CASRDRGLTEAFF. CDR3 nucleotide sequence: TGTGCCAGCAGAGACAGGGGGCTAACTGAAGCTTTCTTT.

The DNA of the CDR3 is TGTGCCAGCAGCCCAGGGGGGACAAACGGCTACGAGCAGTACTTC. Translating it yields CASSPGGTNGYEQYF. The rearrangement uses TRBV5-6 and TRBJ2-5; perhaps TRBD1 as D (7 bases). The DNA matches TRBJ2-7 better at its end, which makes the J call doubtful. Looked up from germline, CDR1 is SGHDT and CDR2 is YYEEEE. The CDR3 is 15 amino acids.